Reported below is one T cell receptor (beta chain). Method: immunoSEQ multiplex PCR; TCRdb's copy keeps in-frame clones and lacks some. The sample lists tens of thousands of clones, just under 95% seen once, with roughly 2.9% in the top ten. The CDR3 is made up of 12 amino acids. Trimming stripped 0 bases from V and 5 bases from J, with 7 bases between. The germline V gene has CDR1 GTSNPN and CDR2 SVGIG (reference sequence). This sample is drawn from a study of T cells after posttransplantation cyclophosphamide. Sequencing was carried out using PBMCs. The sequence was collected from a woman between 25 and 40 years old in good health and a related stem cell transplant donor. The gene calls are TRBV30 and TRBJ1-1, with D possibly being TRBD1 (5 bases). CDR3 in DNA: TGTGCCTGGAGTGTAGGGGTGACTGAAGCTTTCTTT. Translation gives CAWSVGVTEAFF.